This TCR beta chain was identified in a study of metastatic and nonmetastatic thyroid tumors. The overall study: Repertoires from malignant and benign thyroid patients were compared across blood and tumor or nodule tissue. Points from the study as a whole: Reported TCR beta diversity, measured in blood and tumor, was significantly higher for malignant thyroid tumors than for benign nodules.

This clone has ten or more counts. What it recognizes is unknown. V trimming: 0 bases; J trimming: 7 bases; junction bases outside the gene matches: 15. Germline CDR1 reads SGDLS; CDR2 reads YYNGEE. The CDR3 is 18 residues long. No treatment of any kind had been given to any patient before thyroid surgery. In the study's own analysis: To classify distant metastasis in papillary thyroid cancer, a model was built from CDR3 differences across clinicopathological groups. TCRdb re-called the PCR reads via MiXCR. The V and J calls and clone size come from TCRdb's table, not from the authors' own analysis. The repertoire holds fewer than 9,000 clones, with about 30% as singletons.

This sequence joins TRBV9 and TRBJ2-1; TRBD2 agrees at 8 bases. This receptor was identified in a female donor with papillary thyroid cancer or a benign thyroid nodule (not recorded which). Some clones in this sample may be carry-over from other donors' samples. Sample: tumor tissue. Written as DNA, the CDR3 is TGTGCCAGCAGCGTAGATCGCAGGACCACCGGGAGGGTGAATGAGCAGTTCTTC. This translates into CASSVDRRTTGRVNEQFF.